This entry features one TCR beta chain sequence. Its antigen is currently unknown. This entry is derived from a study of cytomegalovirus exposure and HLA in healthy donors. Produced via immunoSEQ multiplex PCR; TCRdb's table is partial and in-frame only. The sample records 190,000 or so clones, approximately 83% being singletons. Points from the study as a whole: In a later analysis, first-cohort TCR clusters were found to tend to co-occur in the 120 or so validation repertoires. Whilst most TCR sequences proved rare, a subset of public TCRs occurred across many donors.

J lost 3 bases, V lost 6 bases, and 7 bases had no gene match. The CDR3 loop spans 14 amino acids. Per germline, CDR1 SNHLY and CDR2 FYNNEI. The TCR comes from a woman between 18 and 29 years old in good health and CMV-seropositive. The chain combines TRBV2 with TRBJ1-1; 7 bases agree with TRBD1. The sequencing sample was made of PBMCs. CDR3 region: CASRPRQGHTEAFF. The CDR3 region has the DNA TGTGCCAGCAGACCCCGACAGGGCCACACTGAAGCTTTCTTT.